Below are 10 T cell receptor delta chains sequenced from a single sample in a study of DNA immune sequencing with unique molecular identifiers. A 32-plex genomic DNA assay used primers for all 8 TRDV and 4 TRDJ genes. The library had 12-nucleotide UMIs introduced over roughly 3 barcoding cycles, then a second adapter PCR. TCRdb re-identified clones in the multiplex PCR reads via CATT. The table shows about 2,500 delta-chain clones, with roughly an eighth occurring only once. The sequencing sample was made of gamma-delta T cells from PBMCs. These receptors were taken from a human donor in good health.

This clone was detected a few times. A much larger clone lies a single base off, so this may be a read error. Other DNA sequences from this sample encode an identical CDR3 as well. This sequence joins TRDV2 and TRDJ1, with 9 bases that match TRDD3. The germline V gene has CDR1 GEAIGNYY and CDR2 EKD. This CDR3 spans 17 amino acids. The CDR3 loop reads CACDRLTTSGGWRELIF. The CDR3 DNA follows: TGTGCCTGTGACAGACTTACAACGTCTGGGGGATGGAGGGAACTCATATTT.

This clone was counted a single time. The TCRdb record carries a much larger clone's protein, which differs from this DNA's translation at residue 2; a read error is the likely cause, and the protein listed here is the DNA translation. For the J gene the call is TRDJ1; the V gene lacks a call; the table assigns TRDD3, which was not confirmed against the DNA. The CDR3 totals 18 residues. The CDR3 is CSFDGFNDWDPQADKLIF. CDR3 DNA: TGTTCCTTTGACGGCTTTAACGACTGGGACCCACAAGCCGATAAACTCATCTTT.

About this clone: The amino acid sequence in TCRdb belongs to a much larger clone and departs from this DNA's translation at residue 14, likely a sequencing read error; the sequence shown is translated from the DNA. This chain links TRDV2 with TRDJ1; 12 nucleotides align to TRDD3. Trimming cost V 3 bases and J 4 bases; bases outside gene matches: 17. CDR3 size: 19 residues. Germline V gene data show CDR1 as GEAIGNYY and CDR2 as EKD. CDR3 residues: CACDEISTGGYPYIDKLIF. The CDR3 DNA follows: TGTGCCTGTGACGAGATCTCGACTGGGGGATACCCGTACATCGATAAACTCATCTTT.

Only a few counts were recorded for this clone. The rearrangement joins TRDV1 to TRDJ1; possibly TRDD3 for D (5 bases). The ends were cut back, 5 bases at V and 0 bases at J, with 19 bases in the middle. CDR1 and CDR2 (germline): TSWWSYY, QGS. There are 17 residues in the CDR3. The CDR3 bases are TGTGCTCTTGGGAAGGGTAGAGGGGACAAGTACACCGATAAACTCATCTTT. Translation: CALGKGRGDKYTDKLIF.

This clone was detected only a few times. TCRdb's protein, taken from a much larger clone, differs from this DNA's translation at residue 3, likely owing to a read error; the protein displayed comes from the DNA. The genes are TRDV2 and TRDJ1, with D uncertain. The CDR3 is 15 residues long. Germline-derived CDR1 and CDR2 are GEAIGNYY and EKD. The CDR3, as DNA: TGTGCCCGTGACACGGTGTCAGTTAACACCGATAAACTCATCTTT. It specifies CARDTVSVNTDKLIF.

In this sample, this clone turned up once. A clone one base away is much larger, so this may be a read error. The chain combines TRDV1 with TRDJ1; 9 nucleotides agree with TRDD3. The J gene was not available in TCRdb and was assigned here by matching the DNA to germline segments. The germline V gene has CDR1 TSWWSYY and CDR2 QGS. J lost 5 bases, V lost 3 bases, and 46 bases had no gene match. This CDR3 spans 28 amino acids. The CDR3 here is CALGDYVVLRTGGYQKKVHLKPQDKLIF. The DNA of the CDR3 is TGTGCTCTTGGGGATTATGTGGTCCTACGAACCGGGGGATACCAAAAAAAAGTTCACCTTAAACCTCAAGATAAACTCATCTTT.

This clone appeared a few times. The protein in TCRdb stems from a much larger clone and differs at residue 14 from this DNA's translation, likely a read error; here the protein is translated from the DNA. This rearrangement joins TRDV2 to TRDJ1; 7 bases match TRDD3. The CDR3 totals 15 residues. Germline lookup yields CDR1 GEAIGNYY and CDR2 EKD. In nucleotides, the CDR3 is TGTGCCTGTGATTTTGTGGGGGAAAACACCGATAAACTCACCTTT. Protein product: CACDFVGENTDKLTF.

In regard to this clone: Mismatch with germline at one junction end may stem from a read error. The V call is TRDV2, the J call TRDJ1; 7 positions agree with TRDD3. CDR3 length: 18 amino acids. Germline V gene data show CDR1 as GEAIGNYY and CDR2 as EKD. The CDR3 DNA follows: TGTGCCTGTGACTTCGTCGGGGGGTGGAGGATACGCACCGATAAACCCATCTTT. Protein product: CACDFVGGWRIRTDKPIF.

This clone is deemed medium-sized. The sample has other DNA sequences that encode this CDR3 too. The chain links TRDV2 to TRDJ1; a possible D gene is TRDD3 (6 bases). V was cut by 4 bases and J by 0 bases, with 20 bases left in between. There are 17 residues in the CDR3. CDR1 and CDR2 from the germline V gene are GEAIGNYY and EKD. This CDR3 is CACESLGIQMYTDKLIF. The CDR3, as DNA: TGTGCCTGTGAGAGCCTGGGGATCCAGATGTACACCGATAAACTCATCTTT.

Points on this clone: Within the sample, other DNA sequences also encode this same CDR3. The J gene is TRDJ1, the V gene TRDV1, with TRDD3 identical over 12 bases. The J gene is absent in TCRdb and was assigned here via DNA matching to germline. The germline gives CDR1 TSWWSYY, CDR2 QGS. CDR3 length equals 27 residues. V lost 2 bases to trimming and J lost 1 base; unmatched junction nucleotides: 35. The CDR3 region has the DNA TGTGCTCTTGGGGAAGACCCCTCCTACGTTCCTTACTGGGGGATACTCGGGGTTAACGTGGGCACCGATAAACTCATCTTT. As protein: CALGEDPSYVPYWGILGVNVGTDKLIF.